The source of this T cell receptor (beta chain) is a study of blood T cell repertoires in COVID-19. On the study more broadly: Sample material is recorded as cDNA or gDNA derived from T cells, B-cell-depleted T cells, or PBMCs.

The repertoire was sequenced with immunoSEQ multiplex PCR; TCRdb's copy has only in-frame clones and lacks some. This table holds about 120,000 clones, 87% found once. With 4 bases removed from V and 0 bases from J, the gap between germline ends came to 14 bases. Germline CDR1 SGHRS, CDR2 YFSETQ. The CDR3 consists of 16 residues. The specimen sequenced was peripheral blood. The rearrangement uses TRBV5-1 and TRBJ1-3; D is perhaps TRBD1 (5 bases). The sequence was collected from a human donor in a cohort sampled during active COVID-19. CDR3: CASSRGLGASGNTIYF. As DNA, the CDR3 is TGCGCCAGCAGCCGGGGACTGGGCGCCTCTGGAAACACCATATATTTT.